The 23 T cell receptor beta chains given below trace back to one sample, sequenced in a study of OX40 agonist ivuxolimab in advanced cancers. Profiling relied on immunoSEQ multiplex PCR, and the TCRdb table lists in-frame clones only, not all of them. The table includes 70,000 to 95,000 clones, about 91% detected once. The input for sequencing was CD4+ or CD8+ T cells sorted from blood, taken in a trial of the OX40 agonist ivuxolimab. The receptors were gathered from an adult with an advanced solid tumor such as melanoma, head and neck, liver or kidney cancer.

A single count supports this clone. The chain recombines TRBV4-1 with TRBJ1-5; D possibly corresponds to TRBD1 (5 bases). V lost 6 bases, J lost 1 base, and 13 bases lay in between. Germline CDR1 and CDR2: MGHRA and YSYEKL. There are 15 residues in the CDR3. The CDR3 is CASSLGSGSNQPQHF. CDR3 nucleotide sequence: TGCGCCAGCAGTCTGGGCTCAGGGAGCAATCAGCCCCAGCATTTT.

Points on this clone: Other nucleotide sequences in the sample specify the same CDR3. The gene calls are TRBV27 and TRBJ1-1; unclear D gene. This CDR3 contains 13 residues. The germline gives CDR1 MNHEY, CDR2 SMNVEV (reference sequence). V lost 3 bases, J lost 2 bases, and 7 bases lay in between. DNA for the CDR3: TGTGCCAGCAGTTTGACGTTCAACACTGAAGCTTTCTTT. It yields the protein CASSLTFNTEAFF.

The rearrangement links TRBV6-1 to TRBJ2-7; 9 nucleotides agree with TRBD1. The CDR3 runs to 14 residues. CDR1 MNHNS and CDR2 SASEGT come from the germline V gene. Germline trimming cut 7 bases from V and 4 bases from J; bases unmatched to any gene: 8. The CDR3 sequence is CASTWRQGGYEQYF. The CDR3, as DNA: TGTGCCAGCACATGGAGACAGGGGGGTTACGAGCAGTACTTC.

The V gene is TRBV29-1, the J gene TRBJ2-2; 7 positions agree with TRBD1. The J segment lost 5 bases and the V segment lost 4 bases, leaving 10 bases of the junction unmatched. This CDR3 comprises 15 residues. The germline gives CDR1 SQVTM, CDR2 ANQGSEA. This chain's CDR3 is CSVGRGRKRTGELFF. CDR3 bases: TGCAGCGTTGGAAGGGGGCGGAAACGAACCGGGGAGCTGTTTTTT.

This chain connects TRBV30 to TRBJ1-4; perhaps TRBD1 as D (5 bases). The germline V and J ends were trimmed by 2 bases and 8 bases, with 18 bases remaining between them. CDR1 and CDR2 (germline): GTSNPN, SVGIG (reference sequence). This CDR3 has 15 amino acids. The CDR3 DNA reads TGTGCCTGGAGTCCCGGGACGGACCTAATAGAAAAACTGTTTTTT. It encodes CAWSPGTDLIEKLFF. Using reference TRBV30 and TRBJ1-4 for the parts outside the CDR3, the full variable domain is SQTIHQWPATLVQPVGSPLSLECTVEGTSNPNLYWYRQAAGRGLQLLFYSVGIGQISSEVPQNLSASRPQDRQFILSSKKLLLSDSGFYLCAWSPGTDLIEKLFFGSGTQLSVL.

The chain uses TRBV10-3 and TRBJ1-1; no clear D. The germline V gene encodes CDR1 ENHRY and CDR2 SYGVKD. The CDR3 is 15 amino acids. Trimming cost V 4 bases and J 0 bases, with 12 bases left between them. The DNA of the CDR3 is TGTGCCATCAGTGGTCAGATTCACATGAACACTGAAGCTTTCTTT. It is translated as CAISGQIHMNTEAFF.

The chain combines TRBV11-2 with TRBJ2-7; the D gene is possibly TRBD2 (5 bases). This CDR3 contains 14 residues. Germline CDR1 SGHAT, CDR2 FQNNGV. V was pared by 5 bases and J by 7 bases, with 18 bases between. CDR3 DNA sequence: TGTGCCAGCAGCCTCATGGCGGCTGGAGGAGAGCAGTACTTC. Its translation is CASSLMAAGGEQYF.

The V and J genes are TRBV29-1 and TRBJ1-4; the match to TRBD1 covers 12 bases. The CDR3 is 15 amino acids. The V gene's germline CDR1 is SQVTM and CDR2 ANQGSEA. Losses at the gene ends were 4 bases for V and 8 bases for J; bases not matched to a gene: 8. The CDR3: CSVGGDRGHGEKLFF. CDR3 nucleotides: TGCAGCGTTGGGGGGGACAGGGGGCACGGAGAAAAACTGTTTTTT.

The chain recombines TRBV7-8 with TRBJ2-7, with D uncertain. Trimming pared 5 bases from V and 6 bases from J, leaving 11 bases between. This CDR3 is built from 12 residues. Germline-derived CDR1 and CDR2 are SGHVS and FQNEAQ. The CDR3: CASSTLGPEQYF. For the CDR3, the DNA is TGTGCCAGCAGCACCCTTGGCCCCGAGCAGTACTTC.

The rearrangement joins TRBV7-5 to TRBJ2-7; TRBD2, the D gene given by the table, was not confirmed from the DNA. TRBV7-5 is a documented pseudogene. This CDR3 comprises 19 residues. Written as DNA, the CDR3 is TGTGCCAGAAGCTGCCCCGCTCGGACTAGCGGGGGGGGGAACTACGAGCAGTACTTC. It is translated as CARSCPARTSGGGNYEQYF.

This sequence joins TRBV6-6 and TRBJ1-2, with D maybe TRBD1 (5 bases). The V end lost 2 bases, the J end lost 3 bases, and 10 bases lay between the germline ends. The CDR3 length is 14 residues. In germline, CDR1 is MNHNY, CDR2 SVGAGI (reference sequence). This chain's CDR3 is CASSYGGLDYGYTF. The CDR3 region has the DNA TGTGCCAGCAGTTACGGGGGGTTAGACTATGGCTACACCTTC.

The CDR3 protein is CASIPQGQNYGYTF. The CDR3 bases are TGTGCCAGTATCCCACAGGGACAGAACTATGGCTACACCTTC. V is TRBV19 and J is TRBJ1-2; 7 positions agree with TRBD1. This CDR3 is built from 14 residues. V was clipped by 7 bases and J by 2 bases; unmatched bases: 7. Germline assignment: CDR1 LNHDA and CDR2 SQIVND (reference sequence).

The gene calls are TRBV11-2 and TRBJ2-3; D unclear. Trimming cost V 4 bases and J 6 bases, with 5 bases left between them. The CDR3 runs 11 residues. From germline, CDR1 is SGHAT and CDR2 FQNNGV. For the CDR3, the DNA is TGTGCCAGCAGCTCGTTGGATACGCAGTATTTT. It codes for CASSSLDTQYF.

This chain joins TRBV7-3 and TRBJ2-5; D gene unclear. Per the germline V gene, CDR1 is SGHTA and CDR2 is FQGTGA. The CDR3 sequence is 14 residues long. V lost 2 bases and J lost 2, with 9 bases in between. CDR3: CASSLFGQQETQYF. The CDR3 DNA reads as TGTGCCAGCAGCTTATTTGGTCAGCAAGAGACCCAGTACTTC.

This rearrangement joins TRBV10-2 to TRBJ1-1; 9 positions agree with TRBD1. V trimming: 7 bases; J trimming: 8 bases; junction bases outside the gene matches: 5. Germline V gene data show CDR1 as WSHSY and CDR2 as SAAADI. This CDR3 region has 12 residues. CDR3 in DNA: TGCGCCAGCAAACAGGGGGCGCTAGAAGCTTTCTTT. This encodes CASKQGALEAFF.

The chain is built from TRBV30 and TRBJ2-7; possible D gene TRBD1, 5 bases. CDR1 and CDR2 from the germline V gene are GTSNPN and SVGIG (reference sequence). The CDR3 is 13 amino acids. V gave up 0 bases and J gave up 3 bases, with 9 bases separating them. CDR3 nucleotide sequence: TGTGCCTGGAGTGTTCAGGGAAGCTACGAGCAGTACTTC. As protein: CAWSVQGSYEQYF.

This clone was found once. This chain uses TRBV7-9 with TRBJ2-7, with 8 bases matching TRBD1. Trimming took 5 bases from V and 3 from J; bases not matched to a gene: 9. The CDR3 extends over 15 amino acids. Germline V lookup: CDR1 SEHNR, CDR2 FQNEAQ (reference sequence). CDR3 bases: TGTGCCAGCAGCCCCGGGACAGGAGGGGGCTACGAGCAGTACTTC. This sequence encodes CASSPGTGGGYEQYF.

The chain employs TRBV7-9 and TRBJ2-2; D is unresolved. This CDR3 has 11 residues. The V end lost 4 bases, the J end lost 8 bases, and 5 bases lay between the germline ends. Germline lookup yields CDR1 SEHNR and CDR2 FQNEAQ (reference sequence). This CDR3 reads CASSSRGELFF. In DNA form, the CDR3 reads TGTGCCAGCAGCTCGCGGGGGGAGCTGTTTTTT.

This chain links TRBV2 with TRBJ2-3; 14 bases align to TRBD2. Germline CDR1 SNHLY, CDR2 FYNNEI. This CDR3 region has 18 residues. V trimming: 3 bases; J trimming: 6 bases; junction bases outside the gene matches: 11. The CDR3 DNA reads TGTGCCAGCAGTGACGGACGAGGGACTAGCGGGGGTGGGGATACGCAGTATTTT. Its translation is CASSDGRGTSGGGDTQYF. Full variable domain (missing parts from reference TRBV2 and TRBJ2-3): EPEVTQTPSHQVTQMGQEVILRCVPISNHLYFYWYRQILGQKVEFLVSFYNNEISEKSEIFDDQFSVERPDGSNFTLKIRSTKLEDSAMYFCASSDGRGTSGGGDTQYFGPGTRLTVL.

This clone was detected only once. This rearrangement joins TRBV7-8 to TRBJ2-5; D remains unclear. CDR1 is SGHVS, CDR2 FQNEAQ, per germline. Trimming removed 5 bases at V and 0 bases at J, with 16 bases between. The CDR3 length is 16 residues. The CDR3 region has the DNA TGTGCCAGCAGCCATATTGGAACCTCGTACCAAGAGACCCAGTACTTC. Amino acids: CASSHIGTSYQETQYF.

V is TRBV6-5 and J is TRBJ1-1, with D unresolved. V dropped 5 bases and J dropped 8 bases, with 12 bases sitting between them. CDR1 is MNHEY, CDR2 SVGAGI, per germline. The CDR3 runs to 12 residues. The CDR3 region is CASSEYKSEAFF. The DNA for the CDR3 is TGTGCCAGCAGTGAATATAAATCAGAAGCTTTCTTT.

This sequence joins TRBV6-6 and TRBJ1-6, with no clear D. V lost 0 bases, J lost 6 bases, and 6 bases lay in between. Germline CDR1 is MNHNY and CDR2 is SVGAGI (reference sequence). The CDR3 is made up of 14 amino acids. CDR3 sequence reads: CASSYSRSNSPLHF. In DNA form, the CDR3 reads TGTGCCAGCAGTTACTCTCGGTCTAATTCACCCCTCCACTTT.

This clone has a single count. The J gene is TRBJ1-5, the V gene TRBV18; 7 bases map to TRBD1. V shed 2 bases and J 7 bases; nucleotides not matched to a gene: 5. This CDR3 spans 14 amino acids. Germline CDR1 is KGHSH and CDR2 is LQKENI. The CDR3 loop reads CASSPGTEDQPQHF. The CDR3 DNA reads as TGTGCCAGCTCACCAGGGACAGAGGACCAGCCCCAGCATTTT.